Sequencing of this TCR beta chain was carried out in a study of beta chain features in type 1 diabetes. The CDR3 spans 15 residues. Between the trimmed V and J ends, which lost 2 bases and 5 bases, there was a span of 13 bases. Germline V gene sequence: CDR1 SGHRS, CDR2 YFSETQ. TCRB transcripts that were expressed got sequenced, as all of the isolated RNA had been reverse transcribed. Method: immunoSEQ multiplex PCR; TCRdb's copy keeps in-frame clones and lacks some. The sample consists of around 240,000 clones, around 68% of them appearing once. The gene calls are TRBV5-1 and TRBJ2-2; tentative D call: TRBD1 (6 bases). The clonotype was recovered from a man younger than 45 in good health. The sequenced sample consisted of naive CD4+ T cells from blood. CDR3 coding DNA: TGCGCCAGCAGCTTATCGGCAGGGGTAACCGGGGAGCTGTTTTTT. Translating gives CASSLSAGVTGELFF.